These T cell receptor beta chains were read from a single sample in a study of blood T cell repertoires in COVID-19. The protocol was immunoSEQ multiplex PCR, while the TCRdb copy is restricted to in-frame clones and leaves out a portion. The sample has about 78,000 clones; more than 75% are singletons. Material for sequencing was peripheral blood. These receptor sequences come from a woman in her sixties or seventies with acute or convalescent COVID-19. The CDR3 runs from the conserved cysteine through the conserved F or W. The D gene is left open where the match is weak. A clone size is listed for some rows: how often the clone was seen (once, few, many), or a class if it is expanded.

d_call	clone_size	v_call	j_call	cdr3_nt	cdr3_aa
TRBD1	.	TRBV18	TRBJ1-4	TGTGCCAGCTCACCGGGACAGGGGAGTGAAAAACTGTTTTTT	CASSPGQGSEKLFF
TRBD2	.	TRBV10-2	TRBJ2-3	TGCGCCAGCCGTGCGGGGGACCACACAGATACGCAGTATTTT	CASRAGDHTDTQYF
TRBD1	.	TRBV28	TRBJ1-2	TGTGCCAGCAGTCGACCGACAGGGGGCAACTATGGCTACACCTTC	CASSRPTGGNYGYTF
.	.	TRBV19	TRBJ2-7	TGTGCCAGTAGCTCGACAGTTGATGATTCCTACGAGCAGTACTTC	CASSSTVDDSYEQYF
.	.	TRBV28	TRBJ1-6	TGTGCCAGCAGGCCTCAGGGCGAGTCACCCCTCCACTTT	CASRPQGESPLHF
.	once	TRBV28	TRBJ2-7	TGTGCCAGCAGCCTTATAAACCAGGGTCTAGACGAGCAGTACTTC	CASSLINQGLDEQYF
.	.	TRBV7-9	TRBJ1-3	TGTGCCAGCAGCTTCGCCGGGTCTATCTCTGGAAACACCATATATTTT	CASSFAGSISGNTIYF
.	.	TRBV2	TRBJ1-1	TGTGCCAGCATTGTCAGGGAAGGTAACACTGAAGCTTTCTTT	CASIVREGNTEAFF
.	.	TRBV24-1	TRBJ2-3	TGTGCCACCCAACTAGCTATCGGCCCAGATACGCAGTATTTT	CATQLAIGPDTQYF
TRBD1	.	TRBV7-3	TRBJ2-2	TGTGCCAGCAGTCGTCTAGCCGGGACAGGAGACACCGGGGAGCTGTTTTTT	CASSRLAGTGDTGELFF
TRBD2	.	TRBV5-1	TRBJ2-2	TGCGCCAGCAGCTTGGCCGGGGGGGACACCGGGGAGCTGTTTTTT	CASSLAGGDTGELFF
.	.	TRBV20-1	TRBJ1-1	TGCAGTGCTAGTTTACAGGGTAACACTGAAGCTTTCTTT	CSASLQGNTEAFF
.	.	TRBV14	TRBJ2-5	TGTGCCAGCAGCCAAGATCGCGTGGAGACCCAGTACTTC	CASSQDRVETQYF
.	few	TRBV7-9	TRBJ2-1	TGTGCCAGCAGCCCACCCGGGACACCAAACAATGAGCAGTTCTTC	CASSPPGTPNNEQFF
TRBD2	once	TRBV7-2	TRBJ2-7	TGTGCCAGCAGTTCGAGACTGGCGGGAGGCGAGCAGTACTTC	CASSSRLAGGEQYF
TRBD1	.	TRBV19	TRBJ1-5	TGTGCCAGTAGTACGGGACAGGGGAGCAATCAGCCCCAGCATTTT	CASSTGQGSNQPQHF
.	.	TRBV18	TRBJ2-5	TGTGCCAGCTCACCACCGGCAATACGAGAGACCCAGTACTTC	CASSPPAIRETQYF
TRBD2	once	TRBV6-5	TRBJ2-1	TGTGCCACCACGGGGGGTAGGACCTACAATGAGCAGTTCTTC	CATTGGRTYNEQFF
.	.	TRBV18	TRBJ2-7	TGTGCCAGCTCACCAGAACCGTGGGGGGTCGAGCAGTACTTC	CASSPEPWGVEQYF
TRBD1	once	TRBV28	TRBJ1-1	TGTGCCAGCGGTTACAGGGGATACTACACTGAAGCTTTCTTT	CASGYRGYYTEAFF
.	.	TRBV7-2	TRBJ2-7	TGTGCCAGCAGCTTGGGGGGTATTACCTACGAGCAGTACTTC	CASSLGGITYEQYF
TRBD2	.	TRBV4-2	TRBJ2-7	TGTGCCAGCAGCCAAGTGTCTAGCGGGAAATACGAGCAGTACTTC	CASSQVSSGKYEQYF
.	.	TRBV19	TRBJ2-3	TGTGCCAGTAGTATCGGGGCAGGGGTTGGATCAGATACGCAGTATTTT	CASSIGAGVGSDTQYF
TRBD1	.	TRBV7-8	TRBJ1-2	TGTGCCAGCAGCTTATCAGGGGGCGGCTACACCTTC	CASSLSGGGYTF
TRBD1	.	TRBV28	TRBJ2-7	TGTGCCAGCAGTAGACAGGGGCGCACCTACGAGCAGTACTTC	CASSRQGRTYEQYF
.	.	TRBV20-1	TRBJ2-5	TGCAGTGCTAGTCCAAACGCCCAGGCCCAGTACTTC	CSASPNAQAQYF
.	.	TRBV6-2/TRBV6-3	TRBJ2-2	TGTGCCAGCAGTATTAATCAGGGATACTACACCGGGGAGCTGTTTTTT	CASSINQGYYTGELFF
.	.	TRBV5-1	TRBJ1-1	TGCGCCAGCAGCTTGCTAGGGGGTACCCTAGCCTATGAAGCTTTCTTT	CASSLLGGTLAYEAFF
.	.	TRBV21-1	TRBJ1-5	TGTGCCAGCAGCAATTCGACAGGCGGTAATCAGCCCCAGCATTTT	CASSNSTGGNQPQHF
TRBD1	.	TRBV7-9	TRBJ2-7	TGTGCCAGCAGCCCACCGGGACAGGGAAACGAGCAGTACTTC	CASSPPGQGNEQYF
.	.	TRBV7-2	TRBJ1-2	TGTGCCAGCAGCTTAGGCGGAGGAAGAGGCTATGGCTACACCTTC	CASSLGGGRGYGYTF
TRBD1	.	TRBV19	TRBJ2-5	TGTGCCAGTAGTATAGACGCAGGGGGTTTAGAGACCCAGTACTTC	CASSIDAGGLETQYF
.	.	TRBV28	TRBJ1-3	TGTGCCAGCAGTTTAGACATTTACTCGGGAAACACCATATATTTT	CASSLDIYSGNTIYF
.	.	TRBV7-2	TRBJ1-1	TGTGCCAGCAGCTTACTGGCCACTGAAGCTTTCTTT	CASSLLATEAFF
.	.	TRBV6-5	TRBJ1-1	TGTGCCAGCTCACTCAACGGGGGGGCTGAAGCTTTCTTT	CASSLNGGAEAFF
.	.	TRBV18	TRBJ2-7	TGTGCCAGCTCACCCCCCTCCGGTAGCGGCTACGAGCAGTACTTC	CASSPPSGSGYEQYF
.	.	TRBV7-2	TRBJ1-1	TGTGCCAGCAGCTTAAGGACACAGAACACTGAAGCTTTCTTT	CASSLRTQNTEAFF
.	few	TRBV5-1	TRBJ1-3	TGCGCCAGCAGCTTGGGGGACATTGGAAACACCATATATTTT	CASSLGDIGNTIYF
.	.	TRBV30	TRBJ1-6	TGTGCCTGGCATCTGACAGGAGATTATAATTCACCCCTCCACTTT	CAWHLTGDYNSPLHF
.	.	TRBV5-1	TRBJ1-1	TGCGCCAGCAGCTTGGCAGGTCCGAACACTGAAGCTTTCTTT	CASSLAGPNTEAFF